This passage covers 12 T cell receptor beta chains from one sample sequenced in a study of OX40 agonist ivuxolimab in advanced cancers. Method: immunoSEQ multiplex PCR; TCRdb's copy keeps in-frame clones and lacks some. The top ten hold 4.9% of the sample, which has roughly 43,000 clones, 91% seen once. Sample: CD4+ or CD8+ T cells sorted from blood, taken in a trial of the OX40 agonist ivuxolimab. These TCRs come from an adult with an advanced solid tumor such as melanoma, head and neck, liver or kidney cancer.

The chain has TRBV4-2 and TRBJ2-1; TRBD2 agrees at 12 bases. Germline V gene lookup returns CDR1 LGHNA and CDR2 YNFKEQ. The V gene end was trimmed by 1 base and the J gene end by 1 base; junction bases not matched to a gene: 5. The CDR3 covers 18 residues. For the CDR3, the DNA is TGTGCCAGCAGCCAAGGACAACTAGCGGGGGGTTCCTACAATGAGCAGTTCTTC. This sequence encodes CASSQGQLAGGSYNEQFF.

The V gene is TRBV4-3, the J gene TRBJ1-3; D might be TRBD1 (6 bases). Trimming stripped 0 bases from V and 1 base from J, with 10 bases between. CDR1 is LGHNA and CDR2 is YSLEER in the germline V gene. This CDR3 has 16 amino acids. The CDR3: CASSQDMGTSGNTIYF. The CDR3 nucleotides read TGCGCCAGCAGCCAAGATATGGGGACATCTGGAAACACCATATATTTT.

The V call is TRBV27, the J call TRBJ2-7; TRBD1 aligns across 9 bases. V lost 8 bases to trimming and J lost 1 base; unmatched junction nucleotides: 9. The CDR3 is 15 amino acids. The germline V gene has CDR1 MNHEY and CDR2 SMNVEV (reference sequence). The CDR3 region is CASSPLGQGSYEQYF. The CDR3 DNA follows: TGTGCCAGCTCTCCCTTGGGACAGGGATCCTACGAGCAGTACTTC.

Only a few counts were recorded for this clone. The rearrangement links TRBV19 to TRBJ1-4; unclear D gene. V was shortened by 3 bases and J by 9 bases, with 5 bases between the two germline ends. Germline V lookup: CDR1 LNHDA, CDR2 SQIVND (reference sequence). There are 11 residues in the CDR3. In nucleotides, the CDR3 is TGTGCCAGTAGTATCGACCAAAAACTGTTTTTT. This codes for CASSIDQKLFF.

This chain connects TRBV6-5 to TRBJ2-4; the D call may be TRBD1 or TRBD2 (5 bases each). The V end was cut by 0 bases, the J end by 14 bases, with 8 bases between. Germline-derived CDR1 and CDR2 are MNHEY and SVGAGI. The length of the CDR3 is 11 residues. CDR3 sequence: CASSYSGTEYF. The CDR3 DNA follows: TGTGCCAGCAGTTACTCCGGGACGGAGTACTTC.

The chain employs TRBV2 and TRBJ1-1, with D tentatively TRBD1 (5 bases). Between the trimmed V and J ends, which lost 5 bases and 4 bases, there was a span of 14 bases. The length of the CDR3 is 14 residues. Germline assignment: CDR1 SNHLY and CDR2 FYNNEI. CDR3 protein: CASSRVGVGTEAFF. The CDR3 coding sequence is TGTGCCAGCAGTCGAGTGGGGGTAGGCACTGAAGCTTTCTTT.

The J gene is TRBJ1-1, the V gene TRBV6-5; tentative D call: TRBD1 (5 bases). The CDR3 is 15 residues long. The V gene lost 7 bases and the J gene lost 1 base, with 16 bases spanning the gap. Germline CDR1 reads MNHEY; CDR2 reads SVGAGI. The CDR3 protein is CASKKRGTSNTEAFF. DNA of the CDR3: TGTGCCAGCAAAAAACGGGGGACCTCGAACACTGAAGCTTTCTTT.

The chain links TRBV14 to TRBJ2-1; D perhaps matches TRBD2 (5 bases). Germline values: CDR1 SGHDN, CDR2 FVKESK. This CDR3 comprises 14 residues. V lost 3 bases and J 3 bases, leaving 9 bases between the germline ends. CDR3 in DNA: TGTGCCAGCAGCCACGGAGGTAGCTACAATGAGCAGTTCTTC. Amino acid sequence: CASSHGGSYNEQFF.

V and J are TRBV5-4 and TRBJ2-7, with D possibly being TRBD1 (6 bases). The CDR3 extends over 15 amino acids. V lost 4 bases to trimming and J lost 1 base, with 15 bases between them. Per germline, CDR1 SGHNT and CDR2 YYREEE (reference sequence). The CDR3 region has the DNA TGTGCCAGCAGCCGGCAGGCAGGGGCTTCCTACGAGCAGTACTTC. Encoded protein: CASSRQAGASYEQYF. The full variable domain, in which reference TRBV5-4 and TRBJ2-7 provide the parts outside the CDR3, is ETGVTQSPTHLIKTRGQQVTLRCSSQSGHNTVSWYQQALGQGPQFIFQYYREEENGRGNFPPRFSGLQFPNYSSELNVNALELDDSALYLCASSRQAGASYEQYFGPGTRLTVT.

In this sample, this clone turned up once. The DNA of the CDR3 is TGTGCCAGCAGTGAACCGGGACAGGGGATCCCTGAAGCTTTCTTT. The encoded protein is CASSEPGQGIPEAFF. The chain combines TRBV6-1 with TRBJ1-1; 10 bases line up with TRBD1. This CDR3 comprises 15 residues. The V segment lost 2 bases and the J segment 6 bases; nucleotides outside the gene matches: 6. The germline gives CDR1 MNHNS, CDR2 SASEGT.

This chain uses TRBV7-9 with TRBJ2-5; 7 bases match TRBD2. Trimming took 6 bases from V and 3 from J; bases not matched to a gene: 4. The V gene's germline CDR1 is SEHNR and CDR2 FQNEAQ (reference sequence). This CDR3 has 13 residues. This chain's CDR3 is CASRAGLEETQYF. CDR3 nucleotides: TGTGCCAGCAGAGCTGGACTAGAAGAGACCCAGTACTTC.

This chain links TRBV11-2 with TRBJ2-7; D gene uncertain. There are 15 residues in the CDR3. Trimming removed 0 bases at V and 1 base at J, with 10 bases between. Looked up from germline, CDR1 is SGHAT and CDR2 is FQNNGV. CDR3 residues: CASSLEVLPSYEQYF. The CDR3 nucleotides read TGTGCCAGCAGCTTAGAGGTTCTTCCATCCTACGAGCAGTACTTC.